This is a list of T cell receptor beta chains from one sample in a study of shared T cell receptors in the human thymus. Libraries were prepared by immunoSEQ multiplex PCR; TCRdb keeps only in-frame clonotypes and omits some of them. The table includes roughly 500,000 clones, 75% to 80% detected once. These same data were also listed under a study on human thymus T cells.

The sample comprised thymocytes. The receptors come from a boy younger than two with a congenital heart defect. Both conserved end residues are part of each CDR3. Fields, in order: D gene, V gene, J gene, clone size, CDR3 DNA, CDR3 protein. A D gene is named only where the DNA matches it firmly. Part of the rows lack a size; the others show once, few, many or a class for expanded clones.

>-|TRBV27|TRBJ2-6|-
TGTGCCAGCAGTTACAGGGTGACTGGGGCCAACGTCCTGACTTTC
CASSYRVTGANVLTF
>-|TRBV29-1|TRBJ2-1|-
TGCAGCGTTGAAGGGGGTCCGGGACTCCGGGACCAGGCGAGGTACAATGAGCAGTTCTTC
CSVEGGPGLRDQARYNEQFF
>-|TRBV19|TRBJ1-2|-
TGTGCCAGCCCTGTCAGGGTCTATGGCTACACCTTC
CASPVRVYGYTF
>-|TRBV21-1|TRBJ2-3|-
TGTGCCAGCAGCAGGCTCGGGACTAGCGGGAAGAAGGGTACGCAGTATTTT
CASSRLGTSGKKGTQYF
>TRBD2|TRBV4-3|TRBJ2-7|-
TGCGCCAGCAGCCAGGGACTAGCGGGAGCCTACGAGCAGTACTTC
CASSQGLAGAYEQYF
>-|TRBV4-1|TRBJ1-2|-
TGCGCCAGCAGCCAAGGGGAGGGAATTAACTATGGCTACACCTTC
CASSQGEGINYGYTF
>-|TRBV27|TRBJ2-6|-
TGTGCCAGCCGAACTGCCATGACAGGGGCCAACGTCCTGACTTTC
CASRTAMTGANVLTF
>TRBD2|TRBV7-3|TRBJ2-1|once
TGTGCCAGCAGCTCCCTAGCGGGACCCTACAATGAGCAGTTCTTC
CASSSLAGPYNEQFF
>-|TRBV20-1|TRBJ2-3|-
TGCAGTGCTAGAGATCCGGATACGCAGTATTTT
CSARDPDTQYF
>TRBD1|TRBV6-5|TRBJ2-7|-
TGTGCCAGCAACGAGACAGGGGTAGAGCAGTACTTC
CASNETGVEQYF
>TRBD2|TRBV4-1|TRBJ2-3|-
TGCGCCAGCAGCCAAGCTACTAGCGGGATCACAGATACGCAGTATTTT
CASSQATSGITDTQYF
>TRBD2|TRBV9|TRBJ2-1|-
TGTGCCAGCAGTTGTCCAGCGGGAGGGGGGGATGAGCAGTTCTTC
CASSCPAGGGDEQFF
>-|TRBV28|TRBJ1-1|once
TGTGCCAGCAGTCTGAGGGTGATGAACACTGAAGCTTTCTTT
CASSLRVMNTEAFF
>TRBD1|TRBV7-9|TRBJ2-3|-
TGTGCCAGCAGCCCCGAAACAGGGGGCGTTAGAACAGATACGCAGTATTTT
CASSPETGGVRTDTQYF
>-|TRBV14|TRBJ1-1|-
TGTGCCAGCAGCCAAGGGGCAGGGATGAACACTGAAGCTTTCTTT
CASSQGAGMNTEAFF
>-|TRBV28|TRBJ2-1|-
TGTGCCACCGGCACCGGAGACCACAATGAGCAGTTCTTC
CATGTGDHNEQFF
>-|TRBV28|TRBJ2-1|-
TGTGCCAGCACCCCCGTGGGACTTGACTCCTACAATGAGCAGTTCTTC
CASTPVGLDSYNEQFF
>-|TRBV27|TRBJ1-2|once
TGTGCCAGCAGTTTAGAGGGTGGCTATGGCTACACCTTC
CASSLEGGYGYTF
>TRBD2|TRBV9|TRBJ2-1|-
TGTGCCAGCAGCGTAGAGCCGACTAGCGGGCGCAATGAGCAGTTCTTC
CASSVEPTSGRNEQFF
>-|TRBV27|TRBJ2-7|-
TGTGCCAGCAGTTTTGAGGAGGGTGGGGAGCAGTACTTC
CASSFEEGGEQYF
>-|TRBV27|TRBJ2-7|once
TGTGCCAGCAGTCAAGGGGCTTTCTACGAGCAGTACTTC
CASSQGAFYEQYF
>TRBD1|TRBV6-1|TRBJ2-6|-
TGTGCCGGGAGACAGGGGGGCTCTGGGGCCAACGTCCTGACTTTC
CAGRQGGSGANVLTF
>-|TRBV2|TRBJ2-2|-
TGTGCCAGCAGTTCCCCGAAGCGCGGCGGGGAGCTGTTTTTT
CASSSPKRGGELFF
>TRBD1|TRBV27|TRBJ2-1|-
TGTGCCAGCAGTTTATCGAATGTCAGGGGGACCTACAATGAGCAGTTCTTC
CASSLSNVRGTYNEQFF
>-|TRBV29-1|TRBJ1-2|-
TGCAGCGTTGAAGATCGTGGCGGCTTAGGCTATGGCTACACCTTC
CSVEDRGGLGYGYTF
>TRBD2|TRBV14|TRBJ2-4|-
TGTGCCAGCAGCCAGCCCCGGGGCGATGGAGCGGGAGGGCGGGACATTCAGTACTTC
CASSQPRGDGAGGRDIQYF
>-|TRBV20-1|TRBJ2-7|-
TGCAGTGCTAGAACCGGGTACGAGCAGTACTTC
CSARTGYEQYF
>-|TRBV7-9|TRBJ2-5|-
TGTGCCAGCAGCTTAGAATGGGGGGGCTCCTTGGAGACCCAGTACTTC
CASSLEWGGSLETQYF
>TRBD1|TRBV30|TRBJ1-5|-
TGTGCCTGGAGTCAAAGGACAGGGGGACATAAAAGCAATCAGCCCCAGCATTTT
CAWSQRTGGHKSNQPQHF
>-|TRBV2|TRBJ1-1|-
TGTGCCAGCAGTGTGAGACTCCTGAACACTGAAGCTTTCTTT
CASSVRLLNTEAFF
>TRBD1|TRBV29-1|TRBJ1-3|-
TGCAGCGTGACCTCAGGGGGACCTGGAAACACCATATATTTT
CSVTSGGPGNTIYF
>-|TRBV7-9|TRBJ2-1|-
TGTGCCAGCAGCTCCCGGGACTTCCACAATGAGCAGTTCTTC
CASSSRDFHNEQFF
>-|TRBV29-1|TRBJ2-4|-
TGCAGCGTGCCGGACAGCAAAAACATTCAGTACTTC
CSVPDSKNIQYF
>-|TRBV21-1|TRBJ1-1|-
TGTGCCAGCAGCCCGACAGCTAACACTGAAGCTTTCTTT
CASSPTANTEAFF
>TRBD2|TRBV28|TRBJ2-1|-
TGTGCCAGCAGTTCCCCAACTAGCGGGTTCCACAATGAGCAGTTCTTC
CASSSPTSGFHNEQFF
>-|TRBV4-2|TRBJ2-5|once
TGTGCCAGCAGCCAAGCCGCTAGCGACCAAGAGACCCAGTACTTC
CASSQAASDQETQYF
>TRBD1|TRBV10-3|TRBJ1-2|-
TGTGCCATCAGTGAGTCTCCCCCAGGGGGCATAGCCTTCTTC
CAISESPPGGIAFF
>-|TRBV5-6|TRBJ2-1|-
TGTGCCAGCAGCTTGGCCGCGGGCCCGTCCTACAATGAGCAGTTCTTC
CASSLAAGPSYNEQFF
>-|TRBV6-1|TRBJ2-1|-
TGTGCCAGCAGGACTCAGTTTCCCCGGGGTCCCGAGCAGTTCTTC
CASRTQFPRGPEQFF
>TRBD2|TRBV30|TRBJ2-7|once
TGTGCCTGGAGCTCACCGGGACTAGCGGGTCGAGGCGCGGACTACGAGCAGTACTTC
CAWSSPGLAGRGADYEQYF
>-|TRBV14|TRBJ2-7|-
TGTGCCAGCAGCCAAGTCAACGGGACTCCCCACGAGCAGTACTTC
CASSQVNGTPHEQYF
>-|TRBV19|TRBJ2-7|-
TGTGCCGGAAAGAGGGAGCAGTACTTC
CAGKREQYF
>TRBD2|TRBV19|TRBJ2-7|-
TGTGCCAGTAGTATAGGGGGAGGGACTCGCTACGAGCAGTACTTC
CASSIGGGTRYEQYF
>-|TRBV10-2|TRBJ1-3|few
TGCGCCAGCAAGTCCCCCGACTACGGGGGCTCTGGAAACACCATATATTTT
CASKSPDYGGSGNTIYF
>-|TRBV7-2|TRBJ2-3|once
TGTGCCAGCAGCTCCCTGGCAGGGGGGCTACTTCACACAGATACGCAGTATTTT
CASSSLAGGLLHTDTQYF